The 6 T cell receptor beta chains listed next were all sequenced from one sample in a study of metastatic and nonmetastatic thyroid tumors. TCRdb re-called the PCR reads via MiXCR. Here the sample spans 55,000 to 75,000 clones, more than 15% being singletons. Thyroid surgery took place with no prior treatment in any patient. Sequences were obtained from blood. The receptors originated from a female donor with papillary thyroid cancer or a benign thyroid nodule (not recorded which). Some clones in this sample may be carry-over from other donors' samples.

The V gene is TRBV19, the J gene TRBJ2-3; D is perhaps TRBD2 (6 bases). Germline CDR1 is LNHDA and CDR2 is SQIVND (reference sequence). The CDR3 consists of 16 residues. V lost 4 bases and J lost 1, with 15 bases in between. The DNA of the CDR3 is TGTGCCAGTAGTAGCGACAGCGCGGGACGCACAGATACGCAGTATTTT. Its translation is CASSSDSAGRTDTQYF. Supplemented by reference TRBV19 and TRBJ2-3, the full variable domain reads DGGITQSPKYLFRKEGQNVTLSCEQNLNHDAMYWYRQDPGQGLRLIYYSQIVNDFQKGDIAEGYSVSREKKESFPLTVTSAQKNPTAFYLCASSSDSAGRTDTQYFGPGTRLTVL.

This clone was observed at least ten times. This chain uses TRBV30 with TRBJ2-1; D is unresolved. The CDR3 covers 13 residues. Germline CDR1 reads GTSNPN; CDR2 reads SVGIG (reference sequence). V was shortened by 0 bases and J by 9 bases, with 12 bases between the two germline ends. The CDR3 DNA is TGTGCCTGGAGTGTTAAGGGCCCCGGTGAGCAGTTCTTC. Translation: CAWSVKGPGEQFF.

This clone was observed a handful of times. The rearrangement joins TRBV2 to TRBJ2-7, with D perhaps TRBD2 (6 bases). Per germline, CDR1 SNHLY and CDR2 FYNNEI. V lost 4 bases to trimming and J lost 4 bases, with 17 bases between them. The CDR3 is 15 residues long. The CDR3 reads CASSVWRDGFYEQYF. The CDR3 region has the DNA TGTGCCAGCAGTGTGTGGCGGGATGGTTTTTACGAGCAGTACTTC.

This clone was seen many times. Other DNA sequences in the same sample also yield this CDR3. The genes are TRBV12-5 and TRBJ1-1; D unclear. V lost 3 bases, J lost 2 bases, and 4 bases lay in between. In germline, CDR1 is LGHNT, CDR2 FRNRAP. The CDR3 spans 12 residues. This chain's CDR3 is CASGLGNTEAFF. The CDR3 nucleotides are TGTGCTAGTGGTTTAGGAAACACTGAAGCTTTCTTT.

The chain uses TRBV11-2 and TRBJ1-5; 12 bases are a match to TRBD1. Germline trimming cut 4 bases from V and 6 bases from J; bases unmatched to any gene: 7. This CDR3 is 16 amino acids long. Germline CDR1 SGHAT, CDR2 FQNNGV. The CDR3 region is CASSSKGQGAGQPQHF. The CDR3 nucleotides read TGTGCCAGCAGCTCGAAGGGACAGGGGGCTGGTCAGCCCCAGCATTTT.

The table lists this clone with many counts. This sequence joins TRBV2 and TRBJ1-2; no reliable D call. The CDR3 has 12 residues. Germline V gene sequence: CDR1 SNHLY, CDR2 FYNNEI. V was trimmed by 3 bases and J by 7 bases, leaving 9 bases between them. CDR3 nucleotide sequence: TGTGCCAGCAGTGAGGAACTTTTTGGCTACACCTTC. Translating it yields CASSEELFGYTF. The full variable domain, its missing parts supplied by reference TRBV2 and TRBJ1-2, is EPEVTQTPSHQVTQMGQEVILRCVPISNHLYFYWYRQILGQKVEFLVSFYNNEISEKSEIFDDQFSVERPDGSNFTLKIRSTKLEDSAMYFCASSEELFGYTFGSGTRLTVV.